These T cell receptor beta chains were read from a single sample in a study of T cells in Graves' hyperthyroidism and ophthalmopathy. Each CDR3 protein gets one entry after TCRdb re-called the multiplex PCR reads with MiXCR. The table includes around 580,000 distinct CDR3 sequences, around 46% detected once. Sequenced: peripheral blood or thyroid tissue (not recorded which). All receptors derive from a woman in her late teens or twenties with Graves' hyperthyroidism. Both conserved end residues are part of each CDR3.

v_gene	j_gene	CDR3aa
TRBV6-5	TRBJ1-6	CASGIDNSYNSPLHF
TRBV29-1	TRBJ2-7	CSVADRGREQYF
TRBV12-5	TRBJ2-7	CASGLSRDGNEQYF
TRBV19	TRBJ1-5	CANRGLDQPQHF
TRBV5-1	TRBJ2-7	CASSFVGQGYNEQYF
TRBV28	TRBJ1-4	CASRKGGEKLFF
TRBV15	TRBJ1-4	CATSRDPAGTSGATNEKLFF
TRBV20-1	TRBJ2-2	CSAPTSGATNTGELFF
TRBV2	TRBJ2-7	CASAPSRASYEQYF
TRBV6-6	TRBJ1-2	CASSYPLIQSYGYTF
TRBV24-1	TRBJ1-2	CATSVTAGGYTF
TRBV20-1	TRBJ2-7	CSAAVLALTEQYF
TRBV9	TRBJ1-3	CASSPIGTSRNTIYF
TRBV29-1	TRBJ1-2	CSVVGRGADGYTF
TRBV10-3	TRBJ1-2	CAISESIRGGNGYTF
TRBV20-1	TRBJ2-3	CSAQSSGETDTQYF
TRBV9	TRBJ2-5	CASSFTSETYQETQYF
TRBV24-1	TRBJ1-1	CATSDRNTEAFF
TRBV29-1	TRBJ2-5	CSSPLDNQETQYF
TRBV4-2	TRBJ2-7	CASSQSGQGSYEQYF
TRBV25-1	TRBJ1-2	CASSEYRAVRGYTF
TRBV15	TRBJ2-5	CATSRLGTGMTQYF
TRBV5-1	TRBJ2-7	CASSPSWQGASEQYF
TRBV4-2	TRBJ1-2	CASSQDRIIYGYTF
TRBV2	TRBJ1-1	CARGGALNTEAFF
TRBV29-1	TRBJ2-5	CSPRSFGETQYF
TRBV24-1	NA	CATSDLPRGLAGVDEQFF
TRBV20-1	TRBJ1-4	CSARGQGGNEKLFF
TRBV24-1	TRBJ2-2	CATTRTGAMAGELFF
TRBV30	TRBJ1-1	CAWSVVTNTEAFF
TRBV20-1	TRBJ1-5	CSATGEGQPQHF
TRBV2	TRBJ1-4	CASLGQGAEKLFF
TRBV18	TRBJ2-7	CASSPPRQPRYEQYF
TRBV29-1	TRBJ1-5	CSVGEGGSYEHF
TRBV7-9	TRBJ1-6	CASSLVGSQGGSPLHF
TRBV10-3	TRBJ2-5	CATRTGQETQYF
TRBV12-3/TRBV12-4	TRBJ1-5	CASSPGDRAPHQPQHF
TRBV20-1	TRBJ1-6	CSAVPGQGAMNSPLHF
TRBV20-1	TRBJ1-5	CSARISLEGAGNQPQHF
TRBV12-3/TRBV12-4	TRBJ2-5	CASSRGLGLSETQYF